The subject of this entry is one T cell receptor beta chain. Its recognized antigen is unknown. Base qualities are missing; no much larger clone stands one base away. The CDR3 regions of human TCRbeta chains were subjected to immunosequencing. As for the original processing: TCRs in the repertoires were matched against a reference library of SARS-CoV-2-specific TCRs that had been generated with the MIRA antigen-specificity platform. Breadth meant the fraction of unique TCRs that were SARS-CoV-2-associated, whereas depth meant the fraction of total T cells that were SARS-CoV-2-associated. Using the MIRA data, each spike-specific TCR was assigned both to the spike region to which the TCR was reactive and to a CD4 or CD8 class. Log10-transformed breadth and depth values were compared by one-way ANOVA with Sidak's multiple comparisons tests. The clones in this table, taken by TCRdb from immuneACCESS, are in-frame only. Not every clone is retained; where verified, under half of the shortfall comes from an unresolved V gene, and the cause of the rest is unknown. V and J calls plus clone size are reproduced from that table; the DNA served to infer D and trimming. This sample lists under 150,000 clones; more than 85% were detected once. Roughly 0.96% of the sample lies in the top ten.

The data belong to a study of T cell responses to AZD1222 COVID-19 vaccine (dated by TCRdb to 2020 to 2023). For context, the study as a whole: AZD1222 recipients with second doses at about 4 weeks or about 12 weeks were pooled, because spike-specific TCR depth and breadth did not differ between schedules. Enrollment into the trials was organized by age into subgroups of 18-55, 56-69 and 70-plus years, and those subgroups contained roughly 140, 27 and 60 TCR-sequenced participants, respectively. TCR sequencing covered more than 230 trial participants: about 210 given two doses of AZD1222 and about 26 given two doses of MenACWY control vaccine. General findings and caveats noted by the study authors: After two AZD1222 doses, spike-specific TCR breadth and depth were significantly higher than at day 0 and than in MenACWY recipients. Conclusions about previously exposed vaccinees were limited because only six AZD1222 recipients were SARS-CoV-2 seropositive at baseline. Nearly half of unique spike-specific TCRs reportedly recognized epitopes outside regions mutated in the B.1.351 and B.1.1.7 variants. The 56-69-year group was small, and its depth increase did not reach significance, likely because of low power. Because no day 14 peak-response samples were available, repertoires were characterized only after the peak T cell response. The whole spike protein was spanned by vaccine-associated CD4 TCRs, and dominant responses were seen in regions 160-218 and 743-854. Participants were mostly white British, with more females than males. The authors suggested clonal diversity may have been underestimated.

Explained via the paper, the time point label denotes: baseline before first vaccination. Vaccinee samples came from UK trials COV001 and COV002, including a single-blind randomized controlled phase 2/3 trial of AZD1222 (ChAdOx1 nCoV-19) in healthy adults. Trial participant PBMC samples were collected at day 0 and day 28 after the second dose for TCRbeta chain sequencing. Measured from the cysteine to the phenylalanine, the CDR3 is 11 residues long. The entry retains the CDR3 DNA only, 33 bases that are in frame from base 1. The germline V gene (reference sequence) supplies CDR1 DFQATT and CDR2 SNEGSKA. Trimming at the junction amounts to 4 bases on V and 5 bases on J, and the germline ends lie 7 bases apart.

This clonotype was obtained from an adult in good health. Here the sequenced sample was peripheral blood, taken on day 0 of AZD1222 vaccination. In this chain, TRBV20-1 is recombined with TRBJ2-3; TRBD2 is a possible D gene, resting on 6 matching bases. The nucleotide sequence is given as TGCAGTGCTAAGCGGGTAGATACGCAGTATTTT. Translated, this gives CSAKRVDTQYF.